The 30 T cell receptor beta chains listed next were all sequenced from one sample in a study of T cell changes during pregnancy in multiple sclerosis (dated by TCRdb to about 2019). The library was produced with the immunoSEQ multiplex PCR assay. The immuneACCESS repertoire file appears here via TCRdb, limited to in-frame rearrangements. These files lack a portion of the clones; in checked studies, under half of the deficit traces to unresolved V genes, and the cause of the others is not known. The sample contains some 90,000 clones, 92% of them found a single time. Clones ranked in the top ten supply 1.5% to 1.9% of the sample. This specimen consisted of peripheral blood, obtained in the first trimester of pregnancy. Source of these receptors: a female donor with multiple sclerosis, enrolled in a pregnancy study.

CDR3 nucleotides: TGTGCCAGCAGCTCACCGGGACAGGGGAGCACTGAAGCTTTCTTT. Translating gives CASSSPGQGSTEAFF. The chain has TRBV7-9 and TRBJ1-1, with 10 nucleotides matching TRBD1. CDR1 and CDR2 (germline): SEHNR, FQNEAQ (reference sequence). This CDR3 contains 15 residues. Trimming at V came to 4 bases and at J to 4 bases, leaving 6 bases not matched to a gene.

The rearrangement links TRBV28 to TRBJ2-1, with D unclear. Trimming stripped 3 bases from V and 5 bases from J, with 8 bases between. The CDR3 has 13 amino acids. Germline-derived CDR1 and CDR2 are MDHEN and SYDVKM. The CDR3 DNA is TGTGCCAGCAGTTTTGTTTCTCACAATGAGCAGTTCTTC. Its translation is CASSFVSHNEQFF.

This chain joins TRBV6-1 and TRBJ1-4; possible D gene TRBD1, 6 bases. V lost 6 bases and J 4 bases, leaving 12 bases between the germline ends. The germline V gene encodes CDR1 MNHNS and CDR2 SASEGT. This CDR3 has 14 amino acids. The CDR3 loop reads CASRADSNNEKLFF. DNA for the CDR3: TGTGCCAGCAGAGCGGACAGTAATAATGAAAAACTGTTTTTT.

CDR3 sequence: CASSAGIAGGSSTDTQYF. The CDR3 DNA reads as TGTGCCAGCAGTGCAGGGATAGCGGGAGGATCGAGCACAGATACGCAGTATTTT. The chain joins TRBV6-1 to TRBJ2-3, with TRBD2 matching over 10 bases. The CDR3 loop spans 18 amino acids. V was clipped by 4 bases and J by 0 bases; unmatched bases: 10. CDR1 and CDR2 from the germline V gene are MNHNS and SASEGT.

V gene TRBV10-1 combines with J gene TRBJ2-1, with D possibly being TRBD2 (6 bases). CDR3 length: 15 amino acids. Germline lookup yields CDR1 WNHNN and CDR2 SYGVQD (reference sequence). V gave up 0 bases and J gave up 8 bases, with 14 bases separating them. This CDR3 reads CASSESGRGVDEQFF. The DNA for the CDR3 is TGCGCCAGCAGTGAGTCGGGGCGGGGTGTGGATGAGCAGTTCTTC.

The gene calls are TRBV2 and TRBJ2-5, with unresolved D. CDR1 and CDR2 (germline): SNHLY, FYNNEI. The V gene lost 5 bases and the J gene lost 4 bases, with 5 bases spanning the gap. CDR3 length: 11 amino acids. Here the CDR3 reads CASSLLETQYF. The CDR3 region has the DNA TGTGCCAGCAGTCTATTAGAGACCCAGTACTTC.

The gene calls are TRBV6-1 and TRBJ2-1, with a possible D match to TRBD2 (6 bases). Germline values: CDR1 MNHNS, CDR2 SASEGT. The V end lost 3 bases, the J end lost 9 bases, and 18 bases lay between the germline ends. The CDR3 is 15 residues long. The chain's CDR3 is CASSDLPSVAAEQFF. Here the CDR3 DNA reads TGTGCCAGCAGTGATTTGCCTAGCGTGGCGGCTGAGCAGTTCTTC.

The chain carries TRBV19 and TRBJ1-1; the D gene is possibly TRBD1 (6 bases). The CDR3 spans 13 residues. Germline CDR1 LNHDA, CDR2 SQIVND (reference sequence). Trimming pared 8 bases from V and 5 bases from J, leaving 15 bases between. In nucleotides, the CDR3 is TGTGCCAGTGCAATGGGGGACATGACTGAAGCTTTCTTT. It yields the protein CASAMGDMTEAFF.

The V call is TRBV5-1, the J call TRBJ1-1; 8 nucleotides match TRBD1. The CDR3 loop spans 16 amino acids. V was pared by 3 bases and J by 4 bases, with 11 bases of the junction left unmatched. CDR1 and CDR2 (germline): SGHRS, YFSETQ. CDR3 residues: CASSWVAGGEGTEAFF. CDR3 bases: TGCGCCAGCAGCTGGGTGGCAGGGGGCGAGGGCACTGAAGCTTTCTTT.

This clone was found once. The CDR3 sequence: CASSQVTGSYGYTF. DNA for the CDR3: TGCGCCAGCAGCCAGGTTACAGGGTCCTATGGCTACACCTTC. J is TRBJ1-2 and V is TRBV4-1, with D perhaps matching TRBD1 (6 bases). The CDR3 is made up of 14 amino acids. Trimming shortened V by 3 bases and J by 4 bases, and 12 bases separated the two germline ends. CDR1 is MGHRA, CDR2 YSYEKL, per germline.

The chain joins TRBV18 to TRBJ1-3, with 7 bases lining up with TRBD1. CDR3 length: 15 amino acids. The germline V gene has CDR1 KGHSH and CDR2 LQKENI. Trimming at V came to 4 bases and at J to 2 bases, leaving 5 bases not matched to a gene. The CDR3 protein is CASSQGAEAGNTIYF. In nucleotides, the CDR3 is TGTGCCAGCTCACAGGGGGCAGAAGCTGGAAACACCATATATTTT.

This chain links TRBV7-9 with TRBJ2-6, with TRBD1 identical over 7 bases. The V gene end was trimmed by 4 bases and the J gene end by 1 base; junction bases not matched to a gene: 13. Germline V lookup: CDR1 SEHNR, CDR2 FQNEAQ (reference sequence). The CDR3 is 19 amino acids. This CDR3 reads CASSSPGAGGKSGANVLTF. CDR3 bases: TGTGCCAGCAGCTCCCCCGGGGCAGGGGGTAAATCTGGGGCCAACGTCCTGACTTTC.

The chain joins TRBV5-1 to TRBJ2-1; 7 bases fit TRBD1. CDR1 SGHRS and CDR2 YFSETQ come from the germline V gene. This CDR3 region has 14 residues. With V trimmed by 4 bases and J by 14 bases, 15 bases remained unmatched. CDR3 bases: TGCGCCAGCAGCGGGGGAGCCGACAGGGTACGCGAGTTCTTC. Encoded protein: CASSGGADRVREFF.

J is TRBJ1-3 and V is TRBV5-6; a weak D match, TRBD1 (5 bases). Trimming stripped 4 bases from V and 2 bases from J, with 13 bases between. This CDR3 is 15 amino acids long. The germline gives CDR1 SGHDT, CDR2 YYEEEE. CDR3 DNA: TGTGCCAGCAGCAAGACAGTTATGACTGGAAACACCATATATTTT. This encodes CASSKTVMTGNTIYF.

V gene TRBV5-1 combines with J gene TRBJ1-1; TRBD1 aligns across 8 bases. This CDR3 region has 15 residues. Germline V lookup: CDR1 SGHRS, CDR2 YFSETQ. V lost 6 bases, J lost 0 bases, and 7 bases stayed unmatched. For the CDR3, the DNA is TGCGCCAGCACCATCGACAGGGGCATGAACACTGAAGCTTTCTTT. Translated: CASTIDRGMNTEAFF.

The chain employs TRBV7-9 and TRBJ1-4, with D possibly TRBD1 on 6 matching bases. This CDR3 region has 15 residues. V shed 6 bases and J shed 4 bases, with 15 bases lying between them. Germline V gene data show CDR1 as SEHNR and CDR2 as FQNEAQ (reference sequence). In DNA, the CDR3 is TGTGCCAGCAGTCCTGGACAGCCGCTTAATGAAAAACTGTTTTTT. It is translated as CASSPGQPLNEKLFF.

This clone has only a few counts. This sample includes further DNA sequences coding for the same CDR3. The gene calls are TRBV27 and TRBJ2-7, with a tentative D call TRBD1 (5 bases). CDR1 is MNHEY and CDR2 is SMNVEV in the germline V gene (reference sequence). The CDR3 consists of 13 residues. Trimming stripped 5 bases from V and 4 bases from J, with 12 bases between. CDR3 bases: TGTGCCAGCAGTCTGGGGCACTTATACGAGCAGTACTTC. Encoded protein: CASSLGHLYEQYF.

V usage is TRBV29-1 and J usage is TRBJ2-7; tentatively, D is TRBD1 (6 bases). Germline V lookup: CDR1 SQVTM, CDR2 ANQGSEA. CDR3 size: 12 residues. V lost 1 base to trimming and J lost 6 bases, with 10 bases between them. CDR3 bases: TGCAGCGTTGAAGGGGGGCGCGCCGAGCAGTACTTC. This translates into CSVEGGRAEQYF.

This chain connects TRBV6-1 to TRBJ2-7; TRBD2 aligns across 7 bases. With 1 base clipped from V and 2 bases from J, the junction kept 5 bases outside the gene matches. This CDR3 has 15 residues. Germline assignment: CDR1 MNHNS and CDR2 SASEGT. The CDR3 is CASSEEPSGPYEQYF. DNA of the CDR3: TGTGCCAGCAGTGAAGAGCCTAGCGGCCCCTACGAGCAGTACTTC.

The chain joins TRBV19 to TRBJ1-1, with D possibly matching TRBD1 (6 bases). The germline gives CDR1 LNHDA, CDR2 SQIVND (reference sequence). Trimming cost V 6 bases and J 1 base, with 9 bases left between them. CDR3 length: 13 amino acids. The DNA for the CDR3 is TGTGCCAGTAGCCAGGGGCCGAACACTGAAGCTTTCTTT. Translating gives CASSQGPNTEAFF.

The chain employs TRBV5-5 and TRBJ2-7; 10 bases map to TRBD1. V lost 3 bases to trimming and J lost 3 bases; unmatched junction nucleotides: 3. The CDR3 sequence is 14 residues long. Germline assignment: CDR1 SGHKS and CDR2 YYEKEE (reference sequence). CDR3 DNA: TGTGCCAGCAGCTGGGGACAGGGGTACTACGAGCAGTACTTC. It translates to CASSWGQGYYEQYF.

This chain links TRBV6-6 with TRBJ2-1; 10 bases align to TRBD1. With V trimmed by 6 bases and J by 8 bases, 7 bases remained unmatched. The CDR3 loop spans 14 amino acids. CDR1 is MNHNY, CDR2 SVGAGI, per germline (reference sequence). DNA for the CDR3: TGTGCCAGCAGCCTTGGGGACAGGGGCGATGAGCAGTTCTTC. The encoded protein is CASSLGDRGDEQFF.

The chain couples TRBV16 to TRBJ1-5; TRBD1 might be the D (5 bases). Germline CDR1 is KGHSY and CDR2 is FQNENV. Between the trimmed V and J ends, which lost 8 bases and 9 bases, there was a span of 8 bases. CDR3 length equals 10 residues. The chain's CDR3 is CASPRGPQHF. CDR3 nucleotide sequence: TGTGCCAGCCCTAGGGGGCCCCAGCATTTT.

This clone showed up just once. This chain connects TRBV6-1 to TRBJ2-6; the match to TRBD1 covers 9 bases. This CDR3 has 18 residues. V lost 2 bases and J lost 6; bases outside the gene matches: 11. The germline V gene has CDR1 MNHNS and CDR2 SASEGT. The CDR3 nucleotides read TGTGCCAGCAGTGAAACGCTCGGGACAGGGTTGAAGGCCAACGTCCTGACTTTC. It is translated as CASSETLGTGLKANVLTF.

This chain joins TRBV6-6 and TRBJ1-1; 7 bases align to TRBD1. The CDR3 runs 14 residues. Germline V gene lookup returns CDR1 MNHNY and CDR2 SVGAGI (reference sequence). V shed 2 bases and J 4 bases; nucleotides not matched to a gene: 4. The DNA of the CDR3 is TGTGCCAGCAGTTACACAGGGGTGGGCACTGAAGCTTTCTTT. Amino acids: CASSYTGVGTEAFF.

V gene TRBV19 combines with J gene TRBJ1-2, with D tentatively TRBD1 (6 bases). This CDR3 contains 14 residues. Germline V CDR1 and CDR2: LNHDA, SQIVND (reference sequence). Trimming removed 1 base from V and 4 bases from J, with 10 bases in between. Here the CDR3 DNA reads TGTGCCAGTAGTATAGTGGCAGGGGCCTATGGCTACACCTTC. Translated, it gives CASSIVAGAYGYTF.

The rearrangement links TRBV5-1 to TRBJ1-1; TRBD1 might be the D (6 bases). The V end lost 4 bases, the J end lost 4 bases, and 11 bases lay between the germline ends. Germline V lookup: CDR1 SGHRS, CDR2 YFSETQ. The CDR3 has 13 residues. The CDR3 region is CASSGQLGTEAFF. CDR3 coding DNA: TGCGCCAGCAGCGGACAGTTGGGCACTGAAGCTTTCTTT.

The chain recombines TRBV4-2 with TRBJ2-7, with D maybe TRBD2 (6 bases). Germline values: CDR1 LGHNA, CDR2 YNFKEQ. Trimming took off 1 base at V and 1 base at J, with 14 bases between the two ends. This CDR3 region has 16 residues. CDR3 nucleotides: TGTGCCAGCAGCCAAGCCGGGGGTTCCGGGTCCTACGAGCAGTACTTC. The encoded protein is CASSQAGGSGSYEQYF.

The J gene is TRBJ1-4, the V gene TRBV18, with a weak D call TRBD1 (5 bases). The germline V gene encodes CDR1 KGHSH and CDR2 LQKENI. Trimming removed 2 bases at V and 6 bases at J, with 10 bases between. The CDR3 totals 14 residues. As DNA, the CDR3 is TGTGCCAGCTCACCAGAGACAGCCGATGAAAAACTGTTTTTT. Encoded protein: CASSPETADEKLFF.

The chain couples TRBV5-1 to TRBJ1-2; no clear D. Germline V gene lookup returns CDR1 SGHRS and CDR2 YFSETQ. This CDR3 contains 14 residues. With 1 base removed from V and 0 bases from J, the gap between germline ends came to 7 bases. The CDR3 coding sequence is TGCGCCAGCAGCTTGACCCAGGCTAACTATGGCTACACCTTC. This translates into CASSLTQANYGYTF. The full variable domain, in which reference TRBV5-1 and TRBJ1-2 provide the parts outside the CDR3, is KAGVTQTPRYLIKTRGQQVTLSCSPISGHRSVSWYQQTPGQGLQFLFEYFSETQRNKGNFPGRFSGRQFSNSRSEMNVSTLELGDSALYLCASSLTQANYGYTFGSGTRLTVV.